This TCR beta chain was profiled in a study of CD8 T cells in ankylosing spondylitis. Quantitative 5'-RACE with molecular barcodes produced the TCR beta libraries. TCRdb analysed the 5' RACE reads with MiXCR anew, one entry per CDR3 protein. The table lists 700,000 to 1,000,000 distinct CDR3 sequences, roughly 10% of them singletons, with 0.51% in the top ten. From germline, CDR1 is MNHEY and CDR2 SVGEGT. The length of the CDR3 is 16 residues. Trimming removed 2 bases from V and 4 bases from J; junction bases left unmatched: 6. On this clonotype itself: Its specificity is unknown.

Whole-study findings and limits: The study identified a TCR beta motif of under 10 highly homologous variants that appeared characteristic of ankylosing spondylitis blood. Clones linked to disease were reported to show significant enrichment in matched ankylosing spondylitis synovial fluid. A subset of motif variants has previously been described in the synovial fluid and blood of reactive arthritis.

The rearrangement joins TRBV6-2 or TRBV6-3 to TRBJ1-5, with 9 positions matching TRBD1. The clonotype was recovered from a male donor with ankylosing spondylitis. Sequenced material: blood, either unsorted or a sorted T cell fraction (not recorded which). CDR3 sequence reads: CASSYPTGTGNQPQHF. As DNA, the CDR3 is TGTGCCAGCAGTTACCCGACCGGGACAGGGAATCAGCCCCAGCATTTT.